This entry lists 21 T cell receptor beta chains sequenced from one sample in a study of blood T cell repertoires in COVID-19. Some clones are missing from TCRdb's copy, which holds only in-frame ones; the method was immunoSEQ multiplex PCR. The sample includes just over 650,000 clones, 80% to 90% of them seen just once. The source material was peripheral blood. These receptors all stem from a woman aged 18-35 years with acute or convalescent COVID-19.

This sequence joins TRBV5-1 and TRBJ1-5, with 7 bases lining up with TRBD1. This CDR3 spans 15 amino acids. In germline, CDR1 is SGHRS, CDR2 YFSETQ. V lost 2 bases to trimming and J lost 7 bases; unmatched junction nucleotides: 9. DNA of the CDR3: TGCGCCAGCAGCTTAGGACCAGGGGGACGACAGCCCCAGCATTTT. It specifies CASSLGPGGRQPQHF.

The chain recombines TRBV5-4 with TRBJ1-1, with 11 bases lining up with TRBD1. Germline loops: CDR1 SGHNT, CDR2 YYREEE (reference sequence). The trim removed 5 bases at V and 1 base at J, leaving 10 bases unmatched. The CDR3 extends over 17 amino acids. CDR3 sequence (DNA): TGTGCCAGCAGGCCTGGGACAGGGGGTAATCGGAACACTGAAGCTTTCTTT. Encoded protein: CASRPGTGGNRNTEAFF.

This clone appeared once. V and J are TRBV19 and TRBJ1-1; TRBD1 matches 7 bases. The CDR3 has 13 amino acids. Trimming removed 6 bases from V and 3 bases from J; junction bases left unmatched: 4. Per germline, CDR1 LNHDA and CDR2 SQIVND (reference sequence). The CDR3 protein is CASRSGGHTEAFF. The CDR3 DNA reads TGTGCCAGTAGATCAGGGGGTCACACTGAAGCTTTCTTT. Together with reference TRBV19 and TRBJ1-1, the CDR3 gives the full variable domain: DGGITQSPKYLFRKEGQNVTLSCEQNLNHDAMYWYRQDPGQGLRLIYYSQIVNDFQKGDIAEGYSVSREKKESFPLTVTSAQKNPTAFYLCASRSGGHTEAFFGQGTRLTVV.

V and J are TRBV5-6 and TRBJ1-2, with no clear D. This CDR3 spans 15 amino acids. Germline V gene lookup returns CDR1 SGHDT and CDR2 YYEEEE. V was trimmed by 3 bases and J by 7 bases, leaving 19 bases between them. DNA of the CDR3: TGTGCCAGCAGCTGGGTCGGGCCGGGAAGAAGTGGCTACACCTTC. Its protein product is CASSWVGPGRSGYTF.

This chain joins TRBV7-4 and TRBJ1-5, with 7 bases identical to TRBD1. The CDR3 spans 18 residues. Trimming at V came to 3 bases and at J to 9 bases, leaving 20 bases not matched to a gene. The germline V gene has CDR1 SGHVT and CDR2 SQSDAQ. CDR3 protein: CASSFLNAPDRAARPQHF. CDR3 bases: TGTGCCAGCAGCTTTCTAAATGCCCCCGACAGGGCGGCTAGGCCCCAGCATTTT. Full variable domain (outside the CDR3, taken from reference TRBV7-4 and TRBJ1-5): GAGVSQSPRYKVAKRGRDVALRCDSISGHVTLYWYRQTLGQGSEVLTYSQSDAQRDKSGRPSGRFSAERPERSVSTLKIQRTEQGDSAVYLCASSFLNAPDRAARPQHFGDGTRLSIL.

The V call is TRBV4-3, the J call TRBJ1-6; 9 nucleotides align to TRBD1. Germline CDR1 LGHNA, CDR2 YSLEER. J lost 7 bases, V lost 2 bases, and 3 bases had no gene match. This CDR3 region has 15 residues. CDR3 residues: CASSQRDRANSPLHF. CDR3 coding DNA: TGCGCCAGCAGCCAACGGGACAGGGCAAATTCACCCCTCCACTTT.

The CDR3 nucleotides read TGTGCCAGCAGCTTATGGGCCGAACAGAACTATGGCTACACCTTC. Residues: CASSLWAEQNYGYTF. V gene TRBV7-2 combines with J gene TRBJ1-2; no clear D. Germline V gene data show CDR1 as SGHTA and CDR2 as FQGNSA. With 2 bases removed from V and 2 bases from J, the gap between germline ends came to 12 bases. The CDR3 has 15 amino acids.

The CDR3 DNA reads as TGTGCCAGCTCAGCGGGAAACACCATATATTTT. Its translation is CASSAGNTIYF. The chain recombines TRBV18 with TRBJ1-3; D is uncertain. This CDR3 spans 11 amino acids. Germline V gives CDR1 KGHSH, CDR2 LQKENI. Trimming pared 5 bases from V and 4 bases from J, leaving 3 bases between. Using reference TRBV18 and TRBJ1-3 for the parts outside the CDR3, the full variable domain is NAGVMQNPRHLVRRRGQEARLRCSPMKGHSHVYWYRQLPEEGLKFMVYLQKENIIDESGMPKERFSAEFPKEGPSILRIQQVVRGDSAAYFCASSAGNTIYFGEGSWLTVV.

This clone was seen a few times. The chain carries TRBV29-1 and TRBJ1-1; unclear D gene. The CDR3 covers 12 residues. Trimming removed 3 bases at V and 3 bases at J, with 8 bases between. Germline CDR1 reads SQVTM; CDR2 reads ANQGSEA. CDR3 sequence (DNA): TGCAGCGTTGACCGGGTCTACACTGAAGCTTTCTTT. It is translated as CSVDRVYTEAFF.

The rearrangement uses TRBV4-1 and TRBJ2-4; TRBD1 matches 8 bases. The CDR3 runs 22 residues. With V trimmed by 2 bases and J by 0 bases, 21 bases remained unmatched. Germline lookup yields CDR1 MGHRA and CDR2 YSYEKL. The CDR3 DNA sequence: TGCGCCAGCAGCCAACTGGCCCCTACGGGACAGGTGGGTGGGCTAGCCAAAAACATTCAGTACTTC. Translated: CASSQLAPTGQVGGLAKNIQYF.

The chain couples TRBV24-1 to TRBJ1-4; 9 bases match TRBD1. J was trimmed by 8 bases and V by 3 bases; bases with no gene match: 6. The CDR3 has 15 residues. The germline V gene encodes CDR1 KGHDR and CDR2 SFDVKD. CDR3 sequence reads: CATSDGGQGREKLFF. As DNA, the CDR3 is TGTGCCACCAGTGATGGGGGACAGGGCCGGGAAAAACTGTTTTTT.

V usage is TRBV24-1 and J usage is TRBJ1-2; TRBD1 aligns across 8 bases. Germline values: CDR1 KGHDR, CDR2 SFDVKD. With 4 bases clipped from V and 8 bases from J, the junction kept 14 bases outside the gene matches. CDR3 length equals 16 residues. The CDR3 loop reads CATSDPRAGQGDGYTF. The CDR3 bases are TGTGCCACCAGTGACCCGCGTGCCGGACAGGGCGACGGCTACACCTTC.

V gene TRBV7-8 combines with J gene TRBJ1-4, with TRBD1 identical over 10 bases. V lost 4 bases, J lost 8 bases, and 7 bases stayed unmatched. The CDR3 is 15 amino acids. Germline CDR1 is SGHVS and CDR2 is FQNEAQ. CDR3: CASSSGTGDQEKLFF. CDR3 in DNA: TGTGCCAGCAGCTCAGGGACAGGGGATCAGGAAAAACTGTTTTTT.

V gene TRBV7-9 combines with J gene TRBJ1-2; 7 positions agree with TRBD1. This CDR3 comprises 15 residues. V shed 0 bases, J shed 4 bases, and the junction held 5 bases outside the gene matches. Germline CDR1 and CDR2: SEHNR and FQNEAQ (reference sequence). CDR3 region: CASSLAGQAIYGYTF. CDR3 DNA: TGTGCCAGCAGCTTAGCCGGACAGGCCATCTATGGCTACACCTTC.

The genes are TRBV19 and TRBJ1-5; TRBD1 is a possible D gene (6 bases). Germline V gene data show CDR1 as LNHDA and CDR2 as SQIVND (reference sequence). CDR3 length: 14 amino acids. Trimming took off 6 bases at V and 6 bases at J, with 15 bases between the two ends. The CDR3 nucleotides are TGTGCCAGTAGCCTCCGGGGGGGCCGTCAGCCCCAGCATTTT. Its translation is CASSLRGGRQPQHF.

V is TRBV19 and J is TRBJ2-4; D is perhaps TRBD1 (6 bases). From germline, CDR1 is LNHDA and CDR2 SQIVND (reference sequence). The CDR3 runs 16 residues. V lost 6 bases and J lost 1, with 16 bases in between. The CDR3 here is CASSPLGAQAKNIQYF. Here the CDR3 DNA reads TGTGCCAGTAGCCCTCTGGGGGCGCAGGCCAAAAACATTCAGTACTTC.

The CDR3: CASSPSKGYSPLHF. The CDR3 DNA reads TGTGCCAGCAGTCCGTCAAAGGGGTATTCACCCCTCCACTTT. V and J are TRBV27 and TRBJ1-6, with a tentative D call TRBD1 (5 bases). CDR3 size: 14 residues. The germline V and J ends were trimmed by 5 bases and 8 bases, with 13 bases remaining between them. The germline gives CDR1 MNHEY, CDR2 SMNVEV (reference sequence).

The J gene is TRBJ1-2, the V gene TRBV2, with 9 bases aligning to TRBD1. The CDR3 is 15 residues long. Germline CDR1 is SNHLY and CDR2 is FYNNEI. Trimming at V came to 7 bases and at J to 5 bases, leaving 11 bases not matched to a gene. In DNA form, the CDR3 reads TGTGCCAGCATCTTGACAGGGGGGCTAGATTATGGCTACACCTTC. Its protein product is CASILTGGLDYGYTF. Using reference TRBV2 and TRBJ1-2 for the parts outside the CDR3, the full variable domain is EPEVTQTPSHQVTQMGQEVILRCVPISNHLYFYWYRQILGQKVEFLVSFYNNEISEKSEIFDDQFSVERPDGSNFTLKIRSTKLEDSAMYFCASILTGGLDYGYTFGSGTRLTVV.

V is TRBV5-1 and J is TRBJ2-3; D is unclear. CDR1 and CDR2 (germline): SGHRS, YFSETQ. The CDR3 has 14 amino acids. Trimming took off 0 bases at V and 6 bases at J, with 11 bases between the two ends. Here the CDR3 reads CASSLVPRMDTQYF. The CDR3 coding sequence is TGCGCCAGCAGCTTGGTTCCCCGTATGGATACGCAGTATTTT. Complete variable domain (other parts from reference TRBV5-1 and TRBJ2-3): KAGVTQTPRYLIKTRGQQVTLSCSPISGHRSVSWYQQTPGQGLQFLFEYFSETQRNKGNFPGRFSGRQFSNSRSEMNVSTLELGDSALYLCASSLVPRMDTQYFGPGTRLTVL.

The V call is TRBV6-9, the J call TRBJ1-5, with D hard to call. Germline V CDR1 and CDR2: MNHGY, SVAAGI. V lost 2 bases and J lost 0, with 11 bases in between. The CDR3 is made up of 16 amino acids. CDR3 nucleotide sequence: TGTGCCAGCAGTTATATATCCCGGTATAGCAATCAGCCCCAGCATTTT. It translates to CASSYISRYSNQPQHF.

This sequence joins TRBV5-1 and TRBJ2-2; perhaps TRBD2 as D (6 bases). CDR3 length: 17 residues. The germline V gene encodes CDR1 SGHRS and CDR2 YFSETQ. V was trimmed by 1 base and J by 0 bases, leaving 13 bases between them. CDR3 nucleotide sequence: TGCGCCAGCAGCTTGTTAATCGGAGGGACGAACACCGGGGAGCTGTTTTTT. Translating gives CASSLLIGGTNTGELFF.